The sequence of this T cell receptor (beta chain) was determined in a study of post-analysis software for immune sequencing data. Turning to the study itself: The patients showed relapsing-remitting, secondary progressive and progressive-relapsing multiple sclerosis courses.

As for this clonotype: The antigen is unknown.

Points from the study as a whole: The authors found that F measure strongly co-clustered same-batch samples. Significantly lower normalized Chao1 diversity was seen in multiple sclerosis patients than in controls.

Prepared libraries of TCR beta cDNA carried unique molecular identifiers. Out of roughly 0.95 to 10 million T cells, about 460,000 cDNA molecules were generated. TCRdb independently ran MiXCR on the PCR reads; one entry per CDR3 protein. The profile shows about 540,000 distinct CDR3 sequences, approximately 31% of them singletons. The receptor comes from a girl between 2 and 17 years old with multiple sclerosis. Input material: blood.

The DNA of the CDR3 is TGCAGTGCCGCCTACAGTGAAAGCGATCAGCCCCAGCATTTT. Its protein is CSAAYSESDQPQHF. This chain joins TRBV20-1 and TRBJ1-5; D gene unclear. In germline, CDR1 is DFQATT, CDR2 SNEGSKA (reference sequence). The CDR3 contains 14 residues. Trimming left V 6 bases short and J 5 bases short, with 17 bases between.